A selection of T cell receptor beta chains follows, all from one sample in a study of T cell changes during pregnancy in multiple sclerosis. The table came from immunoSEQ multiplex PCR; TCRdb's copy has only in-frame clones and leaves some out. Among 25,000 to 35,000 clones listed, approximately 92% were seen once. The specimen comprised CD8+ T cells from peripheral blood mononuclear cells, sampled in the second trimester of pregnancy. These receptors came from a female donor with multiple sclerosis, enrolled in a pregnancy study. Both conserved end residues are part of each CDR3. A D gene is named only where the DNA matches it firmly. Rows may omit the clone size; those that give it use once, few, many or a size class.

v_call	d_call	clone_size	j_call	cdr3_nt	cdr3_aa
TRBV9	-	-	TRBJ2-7	TGTGCCAGCAGCGTAGCTCTTAGTGCTTCCGAGCAGTACTTC	CASSVALSASEQYF
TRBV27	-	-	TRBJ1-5	TGTGCCAGCAGTATCCAGGGACAGCCCCAGCATTTT	CASSIQGQPQHF
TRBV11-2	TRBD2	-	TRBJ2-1	TGTGCCAGCAGCCAGGCTAGCGGAGTATACAATGAGCAGTTCTTC	CASSQASGVYNEQFF
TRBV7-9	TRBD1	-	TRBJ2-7	TGTGCCAGCAGCCATCCTGACAGGGTCTACGAGCAGTACTTC	CASSHPDRVYEQYF
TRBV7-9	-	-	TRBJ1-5	TGTGCCAGCAGCCAGGGTGTTAATCAGCCCCAGCATTTT	CASSQGVNQPQHF
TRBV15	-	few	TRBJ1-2	TGTGCCACCAGCAGAGAGCGACAGGAGTCTGGCTACACCTTC	CATSRERQESGYTF
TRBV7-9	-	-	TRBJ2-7	TGTGCCAGCAGCCAGGCCCCTGGCGAGCAGTACTTC	CASSQAPGEQYF
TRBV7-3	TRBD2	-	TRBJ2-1	TGTGCCAGCAGCCATGGGGGGGGATACAATGAGCAGTTCTTC	CASSHGGGYNEQFF
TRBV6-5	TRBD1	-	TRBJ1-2	TGTGCCAGCAGTTACACAACCGGGACAGCCGAGGGGGGCTACACCTTC	CASSYTTGTAEGGYTF
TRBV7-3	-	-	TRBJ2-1	TGTGCCAGCAGCTTAGTGGGCCCGAGCTCCTACAATGAGCAGTTCTTC	CASSLVGPSSYNEQFF
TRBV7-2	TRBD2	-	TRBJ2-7	TGTGCCAGCAGCATCGGACTAGCTGGGTCCTACGAGCAGTACTTC	CASSIGLAGSYEQYF
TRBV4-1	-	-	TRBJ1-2	TGCGCCAGCAGCCAGAATCTGGAGGGATACGATGGCTACACCTTC	CASSQNLEGYDGYTF
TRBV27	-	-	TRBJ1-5	TGTGCCAGCAGTTTAAGGGGAAATCAGCCCCAGCATTTT	CASSLRGNQPQHF
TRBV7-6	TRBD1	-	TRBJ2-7	TGTGCCAGCAGCTCCGCCCAGGGGGCGGGCTACGAGCAGTACTTC	CASSSAQGAGYEQYF
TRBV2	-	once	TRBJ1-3	TGTGCCAGCAGAGACCACCGCGGGGGGTACGGAAACACCATATATTTT	CASRDHRGGYGNTIYF
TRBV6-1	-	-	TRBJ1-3	TGTGCCAGCAGTGACCAGGATACTGGTGGAAACACCATATATTTT	CASSDQDTGGNTIYF
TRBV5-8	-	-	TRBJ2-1	TGTGCCAGCAGCTTGACAGTGGATGAGCAGTTCTTC	CASSLTVDEQFF
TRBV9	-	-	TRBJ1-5	TGTGCCAGCAGCAAAGAAGGAGTTAGCAATCAGCCCCAGCATTTT	CASSKEGVSNQPQHF
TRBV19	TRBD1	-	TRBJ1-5	TGTGCCAGTAAGTTCGGAGGGACAGGGAGCAATCAGCCCCAGCATTTT	CASKFGGTGSNQPQHF
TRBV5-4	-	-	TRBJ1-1	TGTGCCAGCAGCTTGTACTACTTTTCAGATAACACTGAAGCTTTCTTT	CASSLYYFSDNTEAFF
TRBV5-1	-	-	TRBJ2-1	TGCGCCAGCAGTTCTACAGGCATCCCCTCCTACAATGAGCAGTTCTTC	CASSSTGIPSYNEQFF
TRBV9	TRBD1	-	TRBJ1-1	TGTGCCAGCAGCCCCTCTAACCGGGACAGTGAAGCTTTCTTT	CASSPSNRDSEAFF
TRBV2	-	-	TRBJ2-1	TGTGCCAGCAACCTCCGACACCTCAATGAGCAGTTCTTC	CASNLRHLNEQFF
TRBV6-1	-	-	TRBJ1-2	TGTGCCAGCAGTCTACAGGGCAGGGATGGCTACACCTTC	CASSLQGRDGYTF
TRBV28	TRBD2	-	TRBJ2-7	TGTGCCAGCAGCCCCTATAGCGGGAAGAGGGACGAGCAGTACTTC	CASSPYSGKRDEQYF
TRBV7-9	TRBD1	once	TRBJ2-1	TGTGCCAGCAGCACCGGGACAGGGGGAATGAGGAATGAGCAGTTCTTC	CASSTGTGGMRNEQFF
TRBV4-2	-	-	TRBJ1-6	TGTGCCAGCAGCCAAGATAGGAGGGGTAATTCACCCCTCCACTTT	CASSQDRRGNSPLHF
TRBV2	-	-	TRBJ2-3	TGTGCCAGCATGACGTGGGCGGATACGCAGTATTTT	CASMTWADTQYF
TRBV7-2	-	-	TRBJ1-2	TGTGCCAGCAGCATGCAGGGTCAAGTCTCCTATGGCTACACCTTC	CASSMQGQVSYGYTF
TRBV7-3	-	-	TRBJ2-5	TGTGCCAGCAGCTTGGACAAATCACAAGAGACCCAGTACTTC	CASSLDKSQETQYF
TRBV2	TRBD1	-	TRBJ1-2	TGTGCCAGCAGAGACGCCGGGACAGGGTCGGACTATGGCTACACCTTC	CASRDAGTGSDYGYTF
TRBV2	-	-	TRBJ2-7	TGTGCCAGCCTACCGCCAAGCTCCTACGAGCAGTACTTC	CASLPPSSYEQYF
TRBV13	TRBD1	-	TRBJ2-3	TGTGCCAGCAGCAAACGACAGGGGAGCACAGATACGCAGTATTTT	CASSKRQGSTDTQYF
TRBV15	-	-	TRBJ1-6	TGTGCCACCAGCAGAGATCTGACAAGCTCCTATAATTCACCCCTCCACTTT	CATSRDLTSSYNSPLHF
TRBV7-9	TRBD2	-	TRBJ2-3	TGTGCCAGCAGCACCTCTAGCGGGGGGCCCACAGATACGCAGTATTTT	CASSTSSGGPTDTQYF
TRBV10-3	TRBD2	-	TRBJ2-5	TGTGCCATCAGTGAGGGAACTAGCGGGAGCCCCCAAGAGACCCAGTACTTC	CAISEGTSGSPQETQYF
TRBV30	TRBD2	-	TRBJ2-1	TGTGCCTGGAGTGTTTTCGGGTCTAGCGGGAGACATGAGCAGTTCTTC	CAWSVFGSSGRHEQFF
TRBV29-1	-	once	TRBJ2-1	TGCAGCGGGAGGGTGAGGGCCCACTACAATGAGCAGTTCTTC	CSGRVRAHYNEQFF
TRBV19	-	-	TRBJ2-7	TGTGCCAGTAGCACAGGTGGCCACGAGCAGTACTTC	CASSTGGHEQYF
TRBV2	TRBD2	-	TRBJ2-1	TGTGCCAGCAGTGTAGGCGGGGGACGAAATTACAATGAGCAGTTCTTC	CASSVGGGRNYNEQFF
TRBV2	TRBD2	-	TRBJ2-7	TGTGCCAGCAGAGCCGGGACTAGACGGGCCTACGAGCAGTACTTC	CASRAGTRRAYEQYF
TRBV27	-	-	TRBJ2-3	TGTGCCAGCAGGCTTGCGGCGGGCTCTAGCACAGATACGCAGTATTTT	CASRLAAGSSTDTQYF
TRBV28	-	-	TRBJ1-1	TGTGCCAGCAGTTATGAGGGGGACACTGAAGCTTTCTTT	CASSYEGDTEAFF
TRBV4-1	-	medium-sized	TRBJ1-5	TGCGCCAGCAGCCAACCAGACAGTGGGTGGTACCAGCCCCAGCATTTT	CASSQPDSGWYQPQHF
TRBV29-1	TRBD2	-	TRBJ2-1	TGCAGCCTCGGACTAGCGGGGCATTACAATGAGCAGTTCTTC	CSLGLAGHYNEQFF
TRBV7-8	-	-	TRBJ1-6	TGTGCCAGCAGCTTAACATTAGAGACTAGGTTTTATTCACCCCTCCACTTT	CASSLTLETRFYSPLHF
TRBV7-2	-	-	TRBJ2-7	TGTGCCAGCAGCTTTATGCCAGGGCAGGCCCACGAGCAGTACTTC	CASSFMPGQAHEQYF
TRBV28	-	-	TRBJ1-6	TGTGCCAGCACCCTCGGGGGAACTGGTTCACCCCTCCACTTT	CASTLGGTGSPLHF
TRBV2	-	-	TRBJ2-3	TGTGCCAGCAGTGTGCGGGGAGGGGGTAGCACAGATACGCAGTATTTT	CASSVRGGGSTDTQYF
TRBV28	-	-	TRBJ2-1	TGTGCCAGCAGTACCTACTTCTCAGGGGTGTCCTACAATGAGCAGTTCTTC	CASSTYFSGVSYNEQFF
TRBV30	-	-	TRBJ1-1	TGTGCCTGGACCTTGACAATGAACACTGAAGCTTTCTTT	CAWTLTMNTEAFF
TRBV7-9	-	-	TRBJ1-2	TGTGCCAGCAGCTCCGGCGGGGGGGACCCCCATGGCTACACCTTC	CASSSGGGDPHGYTF
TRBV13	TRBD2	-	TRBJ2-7	TGTGCCAGCAGCTCGCGGACTAGCGGGGGGCCCTACGAGCAGTACTTC	CASSSRTSGGPYEQYF
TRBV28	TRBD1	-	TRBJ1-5	TGTGCCAGCAGTTTAATAGGGACAGGGGTAAGAAATCAGCCCCAGCATTTT	CASSLIGTGVRNQPQHF
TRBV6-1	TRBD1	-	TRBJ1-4	TGTGCCAGCAGTTATGACAGGGTCGTGGAAAAACTGTTTTTT	CASSYDRVVEKLFF
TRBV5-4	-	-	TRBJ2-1	TGTGCCAGCAGCTTGGGAGGACTCAAACCCAATGAGCAGTTCTTC	CASSLGGLKPNEQFF
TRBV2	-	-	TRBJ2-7	TGTGCCAGCAGTGAACGACTGAGGAACGAGCAGTACTTC	CASSERLRNEQYF
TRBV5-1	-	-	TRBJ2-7	TGCGCCAGCAGCTTGGCAGATGACGAGCAGTACTTC	CASSLADDEQYF